The clone carrying this T cell receptor (beta chain) has more than one count but fewer than ten. Its target is not known. Germline trimming cut 6 bases from V and 6 bases from J; bases unmatched to any gene: 7. The CDR3 has 15 amino acids. Germline assignment: CDR1 MNHEY and CDR2 SVGEGT. This record belongs to a study of blood T cells in healthy people across ages. About the research overall: About one barcoded beta molecule per two T cells was the capture yield of template switching.

Each sample had at least 6 million PBMCs isolated. Overall study results and limits: Estimated diversity that came from one million T cells was considered an underestimate.

Together with a sample-barcoded 5' primer, a J-beta primer mix was included in a second PCR lasting about 6 to 11 cycles. MiXCR, applied by TCRdb to the 5' RACE reads, yields one record per CDR3 protein. The repertoire holds about 600,000 distinct CDR3 sequences, with 45% to 55% as singletons. The material sequenced was blood. This receptor was identified in a man aged 80 or over in good health. The V and J genes are TRBV6-2 or TRBV6-3 and TRBJ2-1; 11 positions match TRBD2. Written as DNA, the CDR3 is TGTGCCAGCAGGGACGGGACTAGCGGACGCAATGAGCAGTTCTTC. Translated: CASRDGTSGRNEQFF.